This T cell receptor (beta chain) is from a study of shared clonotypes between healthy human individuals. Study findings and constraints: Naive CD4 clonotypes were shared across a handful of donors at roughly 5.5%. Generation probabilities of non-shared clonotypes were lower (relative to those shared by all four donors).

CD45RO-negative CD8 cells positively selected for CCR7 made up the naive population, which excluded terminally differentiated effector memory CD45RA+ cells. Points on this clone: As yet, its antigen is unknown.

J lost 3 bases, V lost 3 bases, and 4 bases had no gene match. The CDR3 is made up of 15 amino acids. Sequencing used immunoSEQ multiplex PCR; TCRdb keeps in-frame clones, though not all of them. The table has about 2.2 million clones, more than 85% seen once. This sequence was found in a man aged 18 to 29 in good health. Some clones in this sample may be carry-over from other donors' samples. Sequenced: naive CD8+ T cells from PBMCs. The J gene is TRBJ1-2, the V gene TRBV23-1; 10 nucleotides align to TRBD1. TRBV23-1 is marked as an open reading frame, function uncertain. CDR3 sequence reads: CASSQTGGAYYGYTF. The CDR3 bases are TGCGCCAGCAGTCAGACAGGGGGCGCGTACTATGGCTACACCTTC.